This is a list of T cell receptor beta chains from one sample in a study of T cell repertoires in cytomegalovirus infection. TCRdb re-called the reads through MiXCR, storing one row per CDR3 protein. The sample has approximately 500,000 distinct CDR3 sequences, approximately 10% seen once. The sample consisted of PBMCs. The receptors originated from a human donor in good health (CMV status not recorded). Some clones in this sample may be carry-over from other donors' samples. CDR3s include the opening cysteine and the closing phenylalanine or tryptophan. A D gene is named only where the DNA matches it firmly. Size values are once, few and many counts, or a class for expanded clones, and some rows have none.

cdr3_nt | cdr3_aa | v_call | clone_size | j_call | d_call
TGTGCCAGCGGCGCCGGGGAGCTGTTTTTT | CASGAGELFF | TRBV6-5 | many | TRBJ2-2 | .
TGTGCCAGCAGACCCCGGGCCCCCATGGTGGGCTACACCTTC | CASRPRAPMVGYTF | TRBV2 | many | TRBJ1-2 | .
TGCAGTGCTAGAGAGAGCCGGCTCTACGAGCAGTACTTC | CSARESRLYEQYF | TRBV20-1 | many | TRBJ2-7 | .
TGTGCCACCGAGATGAACACCGGGGAGCTGTTTTTT | CATEMNTGELFF | TRBV6-1 | many | TRBJ2-2 | .
TGTGCCAGCAGCTGGACTAGCGGGAGCCATGAGCAGTTCTTC | CASSWTSGSHEQFF | TRBV6-1 | many | TRBJ2-1 | TRBD2
TGTGCCAGCAGCGTAGAAGGCAATGAGCAGTTCTTC | CASSVEGNEQFF | TRBV9 | . | TRBJ2-1 | .
TGTGCCAGCAGCTTCTCAGCGGGAGGCAGTTACGAGCAGTACTTC | CASSFSAGGSYEQYF | TRBV7-8 | many | TRBJ2-7 | TRBD2
TGTGCCAGCAGCTTAACATGGGGAAATCAGCCCCAGCATTTT | CASSLTWGNQPQHF | TRBV7-2 | many | TRBJ1-5 | .
TGTGCCAGCAGACTACGGCCTGAGGGCGGGGAGCTGTTTTTT | CASRLRPEGGELFF | TRBV6-2/TRBV6-3 | many | TRBJ2-2 | .
TGTGCCAGCAGTTTAGGTAGCGGGGTATCTTGGTTCTTC | CASSLGSGVSWFF | TRBV28 | . | TRBJ2-1 | TRBD2
TGCGCCAGCAGCGACGGAGGGGGCTCGGGCACTGAAGCTTTCTTT | CASSDGGGSGTEAFF | TRBV5-1 | few | TRBJ1-1 | TRBD1
TGTGCCAGCAGTCCTAGCGGGAGGGCCGGAGATGAGCAGTTCTTC | CASSPSGRAGDEQFF | TRBV28 | many | TRBJ2-1 | TRBD2
TGTGCCAGTAGTAGCTGGGCTAGCGGCCAAGAGACCCAGTACTTC | CASSSWASGQETQYF | TRBV19 | many | TRBJ2-5 | TRBD2
TGTGCCAGCAGCTTCAGAACTAATGAAAAACTGTTTTTT | CASSFRTNEKLFF | TRBV7-8 | many | TRBJ1-4 | .
TGTGCCAGCAGCTTAAAACCAAGAGGGGAAGTGAATCAGCCCCAGCATTTT | CASSLKPRGEVNQPQHF | TRBV7-8 | many | TRBJ1-5 | .
TGTGCCAGCAACCTCGGACAGGGGGCATACACCATATATTTT | CASNLGQGAYTIYF | TRBV12-3/TRBV12-4 | many | TRBJ1-3 | TRBD1
TGTGCCAGCAGTGAGACGGTAGAGCAGTACTTC | CASSETVEQYF | TRBV2 | many | TRBJ2-7 | .
TGCAGCGCGGGAAGGAACACAGATACGCAGTATTTT | CSAGRNTDTQYF | TRBV29-1 | few | TRBJ2-3 | .
TGTGCCAGTAGGAGGGGTACTAGCGGGAGCAGGAATGAGCAGTTCTTC | CASRRGTSGSRNEQFF | TRBV19 | many | TRBJ2-1 | TRBD2
TGTGCCAGTAGTATAGATCGGGGACAGGGAGATGGCTACACCTTC | CASSIDRGQGDGYTF | TRBV19 | few | TRBJ1-2 | TRBD1
TGTGCCAGCAGTGAATCGGGACAAAGCTCCTACGAGCAGTACTTC | CASSESGQSSYEQYF | TRBV2 | many | TRBJ2-7 | .
TGTGCCGGCAGCTCAGGGAACTATGGCTACACCTTC | CAGSSGNYGYTF | TRBV6-2/TRBV6-3 | many | TRBJ1-2 | .
TGTGCCAGCAGCCAAGGAACAGCCGCAACTAATGAAAAACTGTTTTTT | CASSQGTAATNEKLFF | TRBV4-2 | . | TRBJ1-4 | .
TGTGCCAGCAGCTTGGGGACTAGCGGGAGAGGTCCCGGGGAGCTGTTTTTT | CASSLGTSGRGPGELFF | TRBV7-2 | many | TRBJ2-2 | TRBD2
TGTGCCAGCAGCTCTGGACAGGGGGGCCCCTACGAGCAGTACTTC | CASSSGQGGPYEQYF | TRBV7-2 | many | TRBJ2-7 | TRBD1
TGTGCCATCAGTGAGTCGACGTCCTCCCAAGAGACCCAGTACTTC | CAISESTSSQETQYF | TRBV10-3 | few | TRBJ2-5 | .